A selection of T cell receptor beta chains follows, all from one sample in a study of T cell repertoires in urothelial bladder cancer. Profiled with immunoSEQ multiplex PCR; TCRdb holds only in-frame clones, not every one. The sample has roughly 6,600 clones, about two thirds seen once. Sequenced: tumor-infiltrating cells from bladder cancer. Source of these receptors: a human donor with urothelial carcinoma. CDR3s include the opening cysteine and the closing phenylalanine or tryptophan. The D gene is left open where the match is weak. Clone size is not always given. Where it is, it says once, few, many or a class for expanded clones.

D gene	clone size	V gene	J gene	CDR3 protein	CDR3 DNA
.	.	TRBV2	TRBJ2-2	CASLGQNTGELFF	TGTGCCAGCTTAGGACAGAACACCGGGGAGCTGTTTTTT
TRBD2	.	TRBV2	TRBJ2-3	CASGGTSRDTQYF	TGTGCCAGCGGGGGGACTAGCAGAGATACGCAGTATTTT
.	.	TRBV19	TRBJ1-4	CASSIDSLNEKLFF	TGTGCCAGTAGTATTGACAGCCTTAATGAAAAACTGTTTTTT
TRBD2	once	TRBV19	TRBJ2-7	CASSIAGGSHEQYF	TGTGCCAGTAGTATAGCGGGGGGGAGCCACGAGCAGTACTTC
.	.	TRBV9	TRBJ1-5	CASSAGIGNQPQHF	TGTGCCAGCAGCGCGGGGATAGGCAATCAGCCCCAGCATTTT
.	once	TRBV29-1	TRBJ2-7	CSSSSPTGTAYEQYF	TGCAGCTCCTCCTCCCCTACCGGGACGGCTTACGAGCAGTACTTC
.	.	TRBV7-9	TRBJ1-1	CASSSRHSQVRFMNTEAFF	TGTGCCAGCAGCAGCCGGCACAGCCAGGTCCGGTTCATGAACACTGAAGCTTTCTTT
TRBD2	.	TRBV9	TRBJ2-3	CASSVGSSGGTDTQYF	TGTGCCAGCAGCGTAGGTAGTAGCGGGGGGACAGATACGCAGTATTTT
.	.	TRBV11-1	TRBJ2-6	CASSMGRAIISGANVLTF	TGTGCCAGCAGCATGGGACGGGCGATAATCTCTGGGGCCAACGTCCTGACTTTC
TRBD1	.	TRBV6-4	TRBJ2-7	CASRAGTGGHEQYF	TGTGCCAGCAGGGCCGGGACAGGGGGACACGAGCAGTACTTC
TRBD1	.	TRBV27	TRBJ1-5	CASSITGVGNQPQHF	TGTGCCAGCAGCATAACAGGGGTTGGCAATCAGCCCCAGCATTTT
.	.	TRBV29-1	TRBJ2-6	CSVVSGANVLTF	TGCAGCGTTGTCTCTGGGGCCAACGTCCTGACTTTC
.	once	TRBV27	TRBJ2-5	CASSLTPGKTQYF	TGTGCCAGCAGTTTAACACCAGGGAAGACCCAGTACTTC
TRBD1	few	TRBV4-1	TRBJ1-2	CASSQWDSPLYGYTF	TGCGCCAGCAGCCAATGGGACAGTCCCCTCTATGGCTACACCTTC
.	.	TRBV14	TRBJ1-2	CASSPSVNYGYTF	TGTGCCAGCAGCCCCTCAGTTAACTATGGCTACACCTTC
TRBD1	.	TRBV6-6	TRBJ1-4	CASSTGTGTGGKLFF	TGTGCCAGCAGCACGGGGACCGGGACAGGGGGAAAACTGTTTTTT
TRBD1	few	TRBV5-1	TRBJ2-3	CASGQTGGGTDTQYF	TGCGCCAGCGGACAAACAGGGGGAGGCACAGATACGCAGTATTTT
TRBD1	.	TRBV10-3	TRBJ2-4	CAISPDRGWAKNIQYF	TGTGCCATCAGCCCTGACAGGGGATGGGCCAAAAACATTCAGTACTTC
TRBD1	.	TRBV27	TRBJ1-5	CASSRTGNQPQHF	TGTGCCAGCAGTCGGACAGGGAATCAGCCCCAGCATTTT
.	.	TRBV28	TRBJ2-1	CASSSTYNEQFF	TGTGCCAGCAGTTCCACCTACAATGAGCAGTTCTTC